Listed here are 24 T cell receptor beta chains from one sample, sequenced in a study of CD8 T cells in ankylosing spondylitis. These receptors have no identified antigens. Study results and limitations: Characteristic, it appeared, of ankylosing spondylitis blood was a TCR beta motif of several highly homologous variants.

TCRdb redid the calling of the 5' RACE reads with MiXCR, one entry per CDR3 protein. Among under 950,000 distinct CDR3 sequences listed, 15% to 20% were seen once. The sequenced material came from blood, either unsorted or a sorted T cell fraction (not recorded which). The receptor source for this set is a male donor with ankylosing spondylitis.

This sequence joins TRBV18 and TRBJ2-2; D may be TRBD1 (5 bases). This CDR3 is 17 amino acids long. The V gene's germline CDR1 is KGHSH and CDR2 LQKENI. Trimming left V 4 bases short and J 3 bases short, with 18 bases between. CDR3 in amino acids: CASSQAGQSSYTGELFF. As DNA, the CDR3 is TGTGCCAGCTCACAAGCTGGACAATCCTCCTACACCGGGGAGCTGTTTTTT.

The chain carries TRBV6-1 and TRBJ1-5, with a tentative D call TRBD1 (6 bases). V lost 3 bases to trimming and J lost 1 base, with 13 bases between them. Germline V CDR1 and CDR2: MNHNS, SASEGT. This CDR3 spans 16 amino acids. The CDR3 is CASSERQVQSNQPQHF. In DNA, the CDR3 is TGTGCCAGCAGTGAGAGACAGGTTCAGAGCAATCAGCCCCAGCATTTT.

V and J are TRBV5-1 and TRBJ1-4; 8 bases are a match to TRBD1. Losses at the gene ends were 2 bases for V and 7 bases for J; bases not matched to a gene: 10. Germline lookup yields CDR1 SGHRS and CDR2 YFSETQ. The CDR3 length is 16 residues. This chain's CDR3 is CASSFARTGLSEKLFF. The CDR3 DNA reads TGCGCCAGCAGCTTCGCCCGGACAGGGCTGAGTGAAAAACTGTTTTTT.

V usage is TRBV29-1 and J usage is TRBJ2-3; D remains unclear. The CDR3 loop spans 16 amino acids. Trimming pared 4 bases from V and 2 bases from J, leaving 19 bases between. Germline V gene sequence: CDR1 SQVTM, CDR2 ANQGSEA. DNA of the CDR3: TGCAGCGTTGTCGGGTCCCTCGAAGGCCCCACAGATACGCAGTATTTT. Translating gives CSVVGSLEGPTDTQYF.

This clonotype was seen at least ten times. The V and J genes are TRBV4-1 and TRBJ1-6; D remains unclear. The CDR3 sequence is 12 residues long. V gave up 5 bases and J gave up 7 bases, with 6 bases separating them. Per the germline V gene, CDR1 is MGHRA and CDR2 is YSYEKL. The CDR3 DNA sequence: TGCGCCAGCAGCGCACAGAATTCACCCCTCCACTTT. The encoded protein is CASSAQNSPLHF.

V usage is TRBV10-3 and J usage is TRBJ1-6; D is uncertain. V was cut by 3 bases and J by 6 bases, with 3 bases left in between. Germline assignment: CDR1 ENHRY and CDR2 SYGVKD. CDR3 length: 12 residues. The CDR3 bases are TGTGCCATCAGTGATTCTAATTCACCCCTCCACTTT. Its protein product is CAISDSNSPLHF.

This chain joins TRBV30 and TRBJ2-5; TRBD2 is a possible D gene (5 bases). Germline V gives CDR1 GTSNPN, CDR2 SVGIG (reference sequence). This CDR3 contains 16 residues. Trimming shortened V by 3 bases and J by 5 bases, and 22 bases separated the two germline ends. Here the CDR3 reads CAWSPLPGGSWETQYF. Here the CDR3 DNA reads TGTGCCTGGAGCCCACTGCCGGGTGGGAGTTGGGAGACCCAGTACTTC.

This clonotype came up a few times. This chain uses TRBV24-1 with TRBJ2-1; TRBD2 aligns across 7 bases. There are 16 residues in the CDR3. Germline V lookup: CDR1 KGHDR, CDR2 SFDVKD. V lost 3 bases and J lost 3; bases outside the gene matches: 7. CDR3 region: CATSDPSGNLYNEQFF. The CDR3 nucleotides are TGTGCCACCAGTGATCCAAGCGGGAACCTCTACAATGAGCAGTTCTTC.

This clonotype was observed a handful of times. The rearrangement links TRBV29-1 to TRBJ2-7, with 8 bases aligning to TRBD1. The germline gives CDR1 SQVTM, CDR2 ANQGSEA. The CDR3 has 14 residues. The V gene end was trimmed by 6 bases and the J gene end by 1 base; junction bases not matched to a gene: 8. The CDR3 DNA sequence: TGCAGCGTCACCAGGGGGCTCACTTCCTACGAGCAGTACTTC. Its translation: CSVTRGLTSYEQYF.

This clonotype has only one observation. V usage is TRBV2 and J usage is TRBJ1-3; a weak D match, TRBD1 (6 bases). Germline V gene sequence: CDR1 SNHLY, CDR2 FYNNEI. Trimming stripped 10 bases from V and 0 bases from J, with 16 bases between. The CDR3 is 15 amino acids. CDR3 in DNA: TGTGCCACCCACCGAGGGGGAAGCTCTGGAAACACCATATATTTT. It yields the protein CATHRGGSSGNTIYF.

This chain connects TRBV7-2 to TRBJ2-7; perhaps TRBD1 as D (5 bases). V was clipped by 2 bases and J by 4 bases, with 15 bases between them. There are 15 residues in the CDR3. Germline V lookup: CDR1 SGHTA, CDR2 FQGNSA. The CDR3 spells CASSLSRGYSYEQYF. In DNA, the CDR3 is TGTGCCAGCAGCTTATCTAGGGGTTATTCATACGAGCAGTACTTC.

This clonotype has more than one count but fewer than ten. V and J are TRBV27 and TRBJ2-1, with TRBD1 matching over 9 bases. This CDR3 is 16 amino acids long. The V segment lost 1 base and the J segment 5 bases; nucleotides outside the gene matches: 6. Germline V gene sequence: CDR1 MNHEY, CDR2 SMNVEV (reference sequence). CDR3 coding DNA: TGTGCCAGCAGTTTATACTCCGACAGGGGGAACAATGAGCAGTTCTTC. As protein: CASSLYSDRGNNEQFF.

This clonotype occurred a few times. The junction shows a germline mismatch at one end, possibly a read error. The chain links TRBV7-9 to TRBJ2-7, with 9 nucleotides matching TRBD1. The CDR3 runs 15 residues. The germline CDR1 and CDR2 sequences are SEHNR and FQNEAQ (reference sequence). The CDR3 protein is CASNLTGGTIYEQYF. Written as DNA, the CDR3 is TGTGCCAGCAACTTAACAGGGGGCACTATCTACGAGCAGTACTTC.

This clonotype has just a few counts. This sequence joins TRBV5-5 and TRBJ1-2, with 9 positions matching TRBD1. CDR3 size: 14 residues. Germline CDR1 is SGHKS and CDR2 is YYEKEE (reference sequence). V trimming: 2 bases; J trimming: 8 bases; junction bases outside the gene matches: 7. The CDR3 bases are TGTGCCAGCAGCTTCTGGACAGGGGTACGAGGCTACACCTTC. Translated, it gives CASSFWTGVRGYTF.

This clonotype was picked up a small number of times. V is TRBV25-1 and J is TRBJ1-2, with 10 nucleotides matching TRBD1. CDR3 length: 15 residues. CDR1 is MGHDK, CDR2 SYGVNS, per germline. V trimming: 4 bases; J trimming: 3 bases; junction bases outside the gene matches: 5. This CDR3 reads CASSGPGQGHYGYTF. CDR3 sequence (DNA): TGTGCCAGCAGTGGACCGGGACAGGGGCACTATGGCTACACCTTC.

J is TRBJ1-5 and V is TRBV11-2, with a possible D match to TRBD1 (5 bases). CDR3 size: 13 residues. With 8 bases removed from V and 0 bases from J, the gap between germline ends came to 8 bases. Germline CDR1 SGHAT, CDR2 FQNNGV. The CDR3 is CASGRDSNQPQHF. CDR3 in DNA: TGTGCCAGCGGCAGGGATAGCAATCAGCCCCAGCATTTT.

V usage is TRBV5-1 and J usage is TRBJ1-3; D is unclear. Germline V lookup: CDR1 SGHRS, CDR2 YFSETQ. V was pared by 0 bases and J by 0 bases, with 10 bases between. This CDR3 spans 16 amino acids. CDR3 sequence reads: CASSLGGSTSGNTIYF. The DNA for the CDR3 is TGCGCCAGCAGCTTGGGTGGCAGTACCTCTGGAAACACCATATATTTT.

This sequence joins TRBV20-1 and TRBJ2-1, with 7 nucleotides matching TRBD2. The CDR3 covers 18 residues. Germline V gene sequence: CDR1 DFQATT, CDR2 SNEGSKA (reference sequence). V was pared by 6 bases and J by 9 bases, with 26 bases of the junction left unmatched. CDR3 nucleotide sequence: TGCAGTGCCAAGGAGGCTAGCGGACCTGACCCCGCCCTTCGTGAGCAGTTCTTC. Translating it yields CSAKEASGPDPALREQFF.

In DNA form, the CDR3 reads TGCAGCGGGATAGCGGGAGGTTTTGAGACCCAGTACTTC. It is translated as CSGIAGGFETQYF. This chain uses TRBV29-1 with TRBJ2-5; 10 bases are shared with TRBD2. There are 13 residues in the CDR3. Looked up from germline, CDR1 is SQVTM and CDR2 is ANQGSEA. Trimming took 7 bases from V and 5 from J; bases not matched to a gene: 7. The full variable domain, with the rest looked up from reference TRBV29-1 and TRBJ2-5, is SAVISQKPSRDICQRGTSLTIQCQVDSQVTMMFWYRQQPGQSLTLIATANQGSEATYESGFVIDKFPISRPNLTFSTLTVSNMSPEDSSIYLCSGIAGGFETQYFGPGTRLLVL.

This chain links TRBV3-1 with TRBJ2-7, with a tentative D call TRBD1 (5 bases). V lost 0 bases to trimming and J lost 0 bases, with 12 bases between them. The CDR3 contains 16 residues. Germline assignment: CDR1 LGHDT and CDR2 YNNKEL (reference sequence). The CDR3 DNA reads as TGTGCCAGCAGCCAAGATTTGACAGCCTCCTCCTACGAGCAGTACTTC. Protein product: CASSQDLTASSYEQYF.

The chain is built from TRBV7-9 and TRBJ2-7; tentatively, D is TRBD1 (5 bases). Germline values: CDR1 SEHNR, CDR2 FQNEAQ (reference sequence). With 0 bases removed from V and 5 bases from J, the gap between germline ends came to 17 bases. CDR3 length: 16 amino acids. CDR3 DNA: TGTGCCAGCAGCTTAGCTTGGCGGCAGGGTAAGCACGAGCAGTACTTC. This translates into CASSLAWRQGKHEQYF.

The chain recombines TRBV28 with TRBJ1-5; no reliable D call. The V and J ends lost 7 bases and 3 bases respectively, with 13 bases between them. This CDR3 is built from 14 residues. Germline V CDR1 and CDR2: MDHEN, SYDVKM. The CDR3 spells CASTPEATNQPQHF. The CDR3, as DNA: TGTGCCAGCACCCCGGAGGCTACCAATCAGCCCCAGCATTTT.

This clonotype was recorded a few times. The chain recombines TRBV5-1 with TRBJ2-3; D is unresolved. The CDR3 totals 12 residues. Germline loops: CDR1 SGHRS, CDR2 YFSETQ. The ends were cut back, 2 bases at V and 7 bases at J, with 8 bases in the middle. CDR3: CASSFDPNTQYF. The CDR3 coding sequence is TGCGCCAGCAGCTTTGACCCTAATACGCAGTATTTT.

CDR3 DNA: TGTGCCAGCAAGGTGGTTGGAGAGACCCAGTACTTC. Protein product: CASKVVGETQYF. V and J are TRBV2 and TRBJ2-5; D unclear. V gave up 7 bases and J gave up 4 bases, with 10 bases separating them. The CDR3 spans 12 residues. Germline lookup yields CDR1 SNHLY and CDR2 FYNNEI. The full variable domain, rest sourced from reference TRBV2 and TRBJ2-5, is EPEVTQTPSHQVTQMGQEVILRCVPISNHLYFYWYRQILGQKVEFLVSFYNNEISEKSEIFDDQFSVERPDGSNFTLKIRSTKLEDSAMYFCASKVVGETQYFGPGTRLLVL.